These 20 T cell receptor beta chains were all obtained from the same sample, sequenced in a study of vaccination effects on CD4 cells after COVID-19. Measured with immunoSEQ multiplex PCR; TCRdb has only the in-frame clones, and not every one. In the table there are some 41,000 clones, about 69% of which are singletons. What these receptors recognize is not known. Expansion of antigen-specific CD4+ T cells with viral peptide pools was carried out by the ViraFEST assay before sequencing. CD4+ T cells were isolated after about eleven days of culture. Vaccine recipients, nucleocapsid antibody negative, had no prior SARS-CoV-2 infection. The sequencing here drew on CD4+ T cells from PBMCs cultured with HCoV-OC43 spike peptides, taken before COVID-19 vaccination. Subset described: HCoV-OC43 spike overlapping peptide pool stimulation. These receptors were taken from a human donor who received a COVID-19 vaccine.

Here the CDR3 DNA reads TGTGCCAGCAGCTTAGGACAGAATAATGAAAAACTGTTTTTT. This translates into CASSLGQNNEKLFF. The chain joins TRBV7-9 to TRBJ1-4; a possible D gene is TRBD1 (5 bases). This CDR3 has 14 amino acids. The germline V and J ends were trimmed by 1 base and 4 bases, with 7 bases remaining between them. Per the germline V gene, CDR1 is SEHNR and CDR2 is FQNEAQ (reference sequence). Supplemented by reference TRBV7-9 and TRBJ1-4, the full variable domain reads DTGVSQNPRHKITKRGQNVTFRCDPISEHNRLYWYRQTLGQGPEFLTYFQNEAQLEKSRLLSDRFSAERPKGSFSTLEIQRTEQGDSAMYLCASSLGQNNEKLFFGSGTQLSVL.

The rearrangement joins TRBV19 to TRBJ2-3, with D maybe TRBD1 (6 bases). The CDR3 is 14 residues long. Trimming removed 4 bases at V and 3 bases at J, with 11 bases between. CDR1 and CDR2 (germline): LNHDA, SQIVND (reference sequence). The DNA of the CDR3 is TGTGCCAGTAGTACCACCGGGACAACAGATACGCAGTATTTT. This codes for CASSTTGTTDTQYF.

This chain joins TRBV11-2 and TRBJ1-4; tentatively, D is TRBD1 (6 bases). There are 17 residues in the CDR3. The V and J ends lost 7 bases and 0 bases respectively, with 18 bases between them. CDR1 and CDR2 (germline): SGHAT, FQNNGV. The DNA of the CDR3 is TGTGCCAGCACAAACCCTACGTACAGGGCAACTAATGAAAAACTGTTTTTT. Translation gives CASTNPTYRATNEKLFF.

The rearrangement joins TRBV27 to TRBJ2-3; tentatively, D is TRBD2 (7 bases). The CDR3 is made up of 18 amino acids. The germline gives CDR1 MNHEY, CDR2 SMNVEV (reference sequence). Trimming cost V 7 bases and J 1 base, with 24 bases left between them. The CDR3, as DNA: TGTGCCAGCACCGGGGGGCGGAGTTCCCCCTCTCGCACAGATACGCAGTATTTT. Translated, it gives CASTGGRSSPSRTDTQYF.

Notes on this clone: This sample also contains other DNA sequences that code for the same CDR3. The J gene is TRBJ2-7, the V gene TRBV3-1 (or the pseudogene TRBV3-2); D might be TRBD2 (5 bases). Per germline, CDR1 LGHDT and CDR2 YNNKEL (reference sequence). Trimming left V 0 bases short and J 1 base short, with 7 bases between. The CDR3 is made up of 14 amino acids. The DNA for the CDR3 is TGTGCCAGCAGCCAAGAAGGGAGTTCCTACGAGCAGTACTTC. Residues: CASSQEGSSYEQYF.

The chain joins TRBV7-8 to TRBJ2-3; D may be TRBD2 (5 bases). The length of the CDR3 is 13 residues. Trimming removed 6 bases at V and 1 base at J, with 8 bases between. From germline, CDR1 is SGHVS and CDR2 FQNEAQ. In DNA, the CDR3 is TGTGCCAGCAGATTTAGCGGCACAGATACGCAGTATTTT. Protein product: CASRFSGTDTQYF.

This clone was recorded a few times. This chain joins TRBV5-1 and TRBJ1-5; D not certain. CDR3 size: 14 residues. The ends were cut back, 0 bases at V and 9 bases at J, with 13 bases in the middle. Germline V gene lookup returns CDR1 SGHRS and CDR2 YFSETQ. DNA of the CDR3: TGCGCCAGCAGCTTGGACGGAGGTTTGAGGCCCCAGCATTTT. Translating it yields CASSLDGGLRPQHF.

The rearrangement joins TRBV27 to TRBJ1-4; D might be TRBD1 (6 bases). Germline values: CDR1 MNHEY, CDR2 SMNVEV (reference sequence). CDR3 size: 15 residues. Trimming took off 7 bases at V and 7 bases at J, with 19 bases between the two ends. CDR3 residues: CASKLNRDVGEKLFF. The CDR3, as DNA: TGTGCCAGCAAATTAAACAGGGACGTGGGTGAAAAACTGTTTTTT.

This chain links TRBV7-2 with TRBJ1-5; no definite D call. The CDR3 covers 14 residues. The germline V and J ends were trimmed by 1 base and 6 bases, with 10 bases remaining between them. Germline lookup yields CDR1 SGHTA and CDR2 FQGNSA. The CDR3 here is CASSLEPGPQPQHF. CDR3 bases: TGTGCCAGCAGCTTAGAACCCGGGCCTCAGCCCCAGCATTTT.

The chain couples TRBV21-1 to TRBJ2-4. TRBV21-1 is shown as a pseudogene. This CDR3 has 15 residues. This CDR3 is CASSKAQFQGGYQYF. The CDR3 DNA reads as TGTGCCAGCAGCAAGGCTCAATTTCAGGGCGGGTATCAGTACTTC.

This sequence joins TRBV5-6 and TRBJ2-2; TRBD1 agrees at 10 bases. This CDR3 is built from 16 residues. Germline V gene sequence: CDR1 SGHDT, CDR2 YYEEEE. With 2 bases clipped from V and 6 bases from J, the junction kept 7 bases outside the gene matches. The CDR3 region is CASSFPGQGIPGELFF. The CDR3 DNA reads TGTGCCAGCAGCTTTCCGGGACAGGGGATACCCGGGGAGCTGTTTTTT.

The J gene is TRBJ1-5, the V gene TRBV14; 9 bases fit TRBD1. This CDR3 contains 17 residues. The V gene's germline CDR1 is SGHDN and CDR2 FVKESK. The junction had 7 bases not matched to a gene; V was cut back by 4 bases and J by 0 bases. The CDR3 DNA is TGTGCCAGCAGCCCCAAGACAGGGGGTGGTAGCAATCAGCCCCAGCATTTT. The encoded protein is CASSPKTGGGSNQPQHF.

The rearrangement uses TRBV4-1 and TRBJ1-2, with TRBD1 matching over 12 bases. CDR3 length equals 16 residues. Germline V CDR1 and CDR2: MGHRA, YSYEKL. The V gene end was trimmed by 0 bases and the J gene end by 7 bases; junction bases not matched to a gene: 6. The CDR3 region has the DNA TGCGCCAGCAGCCAAGATGGGACAGGGGGCTTCTCTGGCTACACCTTC. Translated: CASSQDGTGGFSGYTF.

The chain joins TRBV15 to TRBJ1-1; D is undetermined. The CDR3 length is 15 residues. Germline V gene data show CDR1 as LNHNV and CDR2 as YYDKDF (reference sequence). Trimming removed 3 bases at V and 0 bases at J, with 11 bases between. CDR3 loop: CATSSEQSMNTEAFF. The CDR3 DNA is TGTGCCACCAGCAGCGAGCAGAGCATGAACACTGAAGCTTTCTTT.

This clone is categorized as medium-sized. The rearrangement links TRBV7-2 to TRBJ1-2; TRBD1 agrees at 8 bases. Germline V gene lookup returns CDR1 SGHTA and CDR2 FQGNSA. CDR3 length: 16 amino acids. With 1 base clipped from V and 7 bases from J, the junction kept 11 bases outside the gene matches. The CDR3 bases are TGTGCCAGCAGCTTAGAGGTCCTGGCAGGGGGCTCTGGCTACACCTTC. Translation: CASSLEVLAGGSGYTF.

This clone was found a few times. The chain is built from TRBV19 and TRBJ2-7; 8 bases line up with TRBD1. CDR3 size: 14 residues. Trimming took 6 bases from V and 2 from J; bases not matched to a gene: 6. CDR1 and CDR2 from the germline V gene are LNHDA and SQIVND (reference sequence). The chain's CDR3 is CASRPPGQAYEQYF. The CDR3 region has the DNA TGTGCCAGTAGGCCCCCGGGACAGGCCTACGAGCAGTACTTC.

The chain has TRBV7-9 and TRBJ1-2; 11 nucleotides match TRBD1. Germline CDR1 is SEHNR and CDR2 is FQNEAQ (reference sequence). V trimming: 4 bases; J trimming: 4 bases; junction bases outside the gene matches: 8. This CDR3 comprises 16 residues. In DNA form, the CDR3 reads TGTGCCAGCAGCTCCGGACAGGGGGCGCTTGGCTATGGCTACACCTTC. Translating it yields CASSSGQGALGYGYTF.

This clone was counted only a few times. The rearrangement uses TRBV29-1 and TRBJ2-6, with D perhaps TRBD1 (5 bases). Germline V gene sequence: CDR1 SQVTM, CDR2 ANQGSEA. V lost 5 bases, J lost 3 bases, and 8 bases lay in between. CDR3 size: 13 residues. The CDR3 sequence: CSVQGYGANVLTF. CDR3 bases: TGCAGCGTTCAGGGTTATGGGGCCAACGTCCTGACTTTC.

This clone came up a few times. V is TRBV5-1 and J is TRBJ2-7, with D perhaps assigned TRBD1 or TRBD2 (6 bases each). CDR1 SGHRS and CDR2 YFSETQ come from the germline V gene. V shed 3 bases and J shed 7 bases, with 17 bases lying between them. The CDR3 length is 14 residues. In DNA form, the CDR3 reads TGCGCCAGCAGCTCAGGACAGTTTGCGGGGGAGCAGTACTTC. Translated: CASSSGQFAGEQYF.

The chain uses TRBV2 and TRBJ1-2, with TRBD1 matching over 8 bases. The J segment lost 5 bases and the V segment lost 6 bases, leaving 11 bases of the junction unmatched. Germline CDR1 is SNHLY and CDR2 is FYNNEI. The CDR3 runs 15 residues. The CDR3 loop reads CASSNQPGQVYGYTF. The CDR3 DNA sequence: TGTGCCAGCAGCAATCAACCGGGACAGGTTTATGGCTACACCTTC.